The T cell receptor beta chain described here comes from a study of blood T cell repertoires in COVID-19. Study in general: Acute and convalescent COVID-19 samples came from the United States, Italy and Spain. The cDNA or gDNA used as material had been derived from T cells, B-cell-depleted T cells, or PBMCs.

The ends lost 3 bases at V and 2 bases at J; junction bases unmatched: 10. From germline, CDR1 is LNHDA and CDR2 SQIVND (reference sequence). The CDR3 contains 17 residues. How the authors handled the data: Researchers report that nucleated cell counts were estimated from reference gene primer amplification. Measured with immunoSEQ multiplex PCR; TCRdb has only the in-frame clones, and not every one. That table supplies the V and J calls and clone size; D and trimming were determined from the DNA. This sample has around 69,000 clones, with about four fifths found just once. Material: peripheral blood. This TCR was sampled from a woman aged 70 to 79 with acute or convalescent COVID-19. This chain connects TRBV19 to TRBJ2-4, with 7 bases aligning to TRBD2. CDR3 DNA: TGTGCCAGTAGTATTAGCTGGGGGGGAAGGTCCAAAAACATTCAGTACTTC. Protein product: CASSISWGGRSKNIQYF.